This paragraph reports one TCR beta chain. The antigen is undetermined. Both 60 Vbeta primers and 13 Jbeta primers went into the PCR. The table came from immunoSEQ multiplex PCR; TCRdb's copy has only in-frame clones and leaves some out. There are approximately 200,000 clones in the sample; around 74% occur only once, and roughly 1.5% lies in the top ten. This specimen comes from a study of cytomegalovirus exposure and HLA in healthy donors. Whole-study results and caveats: In a later analysis, parvovirus B19, influenza, CMV and Epstein-Barr virus appeared linked to several top co-occurrence clusters. Data from an earlier analysis indicated that most TCR beta V segments were productive either about 87% or about 30% of the time.

What was sequenced was PBMCs. The sequence came from a girl aged 5 to 17 in good health and CMV-seropositive.

The CDR3 sequence is CASRGPYNEQFF. CDR3 DNA: TGTGCCAGCCGCGGTCCCTACAATGAGCAGTTCTTC. This chain uses TRBV27 with TRBJ2-1; D not certain. V was cut by 8 bases and J by 2 bases, with 7 bases left in between. CDR3 length: 12 residues. The germline gives CDR1 MNHEY, CDR2 SMNVEV (reference sequence).